This TCR beta chain was captured in a study of Ad26.COV2.S vaccination and SARS-CoV-2 variants. Data came from immunoSEQ multiplex PCR; TCRdb stores just in-frame clones and leaves some out. The sample lists 300,000 to 400,000 clones, approximately 86% occurring once. Germline trimming cut 2 bases from V and 3 bases from J; bases unmatched to any gene: 17. Germline loops: CDR1 MDHEN, CDR2 SYDVKM. The CDR3 contains 20 residues. The treatment was: approximately 18 received Ad26.COV2.S at low or high dose, single or two shots; roughly five received placebo; per-sample allocation not given. On day 63 after the first injection, vaccine and placebo recipients gave samples. This vaccine is an Ad26 vector that expresses the Wuhan-strain SARS-CoV-2 spike.

The specimen was peripheral blood, collected in a trial of Ad26.COV2.S vaccine versus placebo. The sequence derives from a person aged 18 to 65 who received the Ad26.COV2.S COVID-19 vaccine or a placebo. This chain links TRBV28 with TRBJ2-3; 10 bases map to TRBD2. The CDR3 is CASSLPGPQRGGPRTDTQYF. The CDR3 nucleotides read TGTGCCAGCAGTTTACCTGGTCCCCAGCGGGGGGGCCCGAGGACAGATACGCAGTATTTT.